This T cell receptor (beta chain) is from a study of T cells after yellow fever vaccination. The study's findings and limits: One caveat is that FACS-sorted repertoires could contain abundant clonotypes contaminating from the bulk population.

Only a few counts were recorded for this clonotype. Its antigen is as yet unknown. This CDR3 is 12 amino acids long. With 4 bases removed from V and 9 bases from J, the gap between germline ends came to 9 bases. In TCRdb, the 5' RACE reads were re-called with MiXCR into one record per CDR3 protein. Seen here are some 240,000 distinct CDR3 sequences, around 3.5% observed once, and the top ten hold around a fifth. The chain links TRBV12-3 or TRBV12-4 to TRBJ2-2; D remains unclear. The material was PBMCs, obtained 15 days after the yellow fever booster vaccination. The TCR comes from a man in his late teens or twenties who received the YFV17D yellow fever vaccine. The CDR3 nucleotides read TGTGCCAGCAGTTCCGGAATCAGGGAGCTGTTTTTT. The encoded protein is CASSSGIRELFF.